These 27 T cell receptor beta chains were all obtained from the same sample, sequenced in a study of T cell repertoires in cytomegalovirus infection. TCRdb used MiXCR to reprocess the reads, holding one entry per CDR3 protein. The sample has approximately 700,000 distinct CDR3 sequences; 35% are singletons. Sequenced: PBMCs. The receptor set was obtained from a human donor in good health (CMV status not recorded). Some clones in this sample may be carry-over from other donors' samples.

J is TRBJ2-3 and V is TRBV20-1, with a possible D match to TRBD2 (6 bases). This CDR3 is built from 14 residues. The germline CDR1 and CDR2 sequences are DFQATT and SNEGSKA (reference sequence). Trimming removed 1 base from V and 1 base from J, with 9 bases in between. CDR3 sequence (DNA): TGCAGTGCTAGAGTCCCGGGGGGCACAGATACGCAGTATTTT. Protein sequence: CSARVPGGTDTQYF.

The rearrangement uses TRBV28 and TRBJ1-5; D ambiguous. Germline V gene data show CDR1 as MDHEN and CDR2 as SYDVKM. Trimming pared 4 bases from V and 6 bases from J, leaving 7 bases between. This CDR3 is 12 amino acids long. CDR3 DNA sequence: TGTGCCAGCAGTTCGTATCTTCAGCCCCAGCATTTT. It yields the protein CASSSYLQPQHF.

This clonotype was seen a few times. The J gene is TRBJ1-6, the V gene TRBV6-5; TRBD1 matches at 8 bases. This CDR3 contains 15 residues. CDR1 and CDR2 (germline): MNHEY, SVGAGI. V shed 3 bases, J shed 10 bases, and the junction held 8 bases outside the gene matches. The CDR3 is CASSYTSGGESPLHF. The CDR3 bases are TGTGCCAGCAGTTATACTTCAGGGGGCGAATCACCCCTCCACTTT.

V usage is TRBV28 and J usage is TRBJ1-2; D gene uncertain. Germline values: CDR1 MDHEN, CDR2 SYDVKM. The germline V and J ends were trimmed by 2 bases and 4 bases, with 8 bases remaining between them. The CDR3 length is 13 residues. CDR3 residues: CASSLVVFYGYTF. DNA for the CDR3: TGTGCCAGCAGTTTAGTGGTATTCTATGGCTACACCTTC.

This sequence joins TRBV28 and TRBJ2-2, with D possibly matching TRBD1 (5 bases). Per germline, CDR1 MDHEN and CDR2 SYDVKM. This CDR3 contains 13 residues. V was shortened by 7 bases and J by 4 bases, with 10 bases between the two germline ends. CDR3 in amino acids: CASIAGFTGELFF. The CDR3 region has the DNA TGTGCCAGCATCGCAGGGTTCACCGGGGAGCTGTTTTTT.

The J gene is TRBJ1-4, the V gene TRBV29-1; D unclear. Trimming left V 7 bases short and J 0 bases short, with 9 bases between. The CDR3 consists of 13 residues. Germline CDR1 SQVTM, CDR2 ANQGSEA. The CDR3 sequence is CSALRTTNEKLFF. In DNA, the CDR3 is TGCAGCGCCCTACGGACAACTAATGAAAAACTGTTTTTT.

Note on this clonotype: The junction and the germline gene differ at one end; a read error may be behind it. This chain connects TRBV6-8 to TRBJ1-3; D not certain. CDR3 length: 14 amino acids. Germline lookup yields CDR1 MNHGY and CDR2 SAAAGT. CDR3 nucleotide sequence: TGTGCCAGCATCAGCCTTCTGCAAGGAAACACCATAGATTTT. Protein: CASISLLQGNTIDF.

As to this clonotype: One base away lies a much larger clone, so this may be a sequencing read error. This chain uses TRBV7-8 with TRBJ2-1; tentative D call: TRBD2 (5 bases). Germline V gene sequence: CDR1 SGHVS, CDR2 FQNEAQ. The V end was cut by 7 bases, the J end by 1 base, with 20 bases between. CDR3 length: 17 amino acids. Here the CDR3 DNA reads TGTGCCAGCAACTCTGGCGAGAGGGCCAGTTCCTACAATGAGCAGTTCTTC. This codes for CASNSGERASSYNEQFF.

This clonotype was detected many times. The genes are TRBV11-1 and TRBJ2-7; the match to TRBD1 covers 7 bases. From germline, CDR1 is SGHAT and CDR2 FQDESV (reference sequence). The CDR3 is 13 amino acids. Trimming cost V 7 bases and J 0 bases; bases outside gene matches: 3. CDR3 in amino acids: CASTGQDSYEQYF. The DNA for the CDR3 is TGTGCCAGCACAGGACAGGACTCCTACGAGCAGTACTTC.

The table lists this clonotype with a few counts. This chain links TRBV20-1 with TRBJ2-7, with a tentative D call TRBD2 (5 bases). Germline V lookup: CDR1 DFQATT, CDR2 SNEGSKA (reference sequence). V lost 1 base, J lost 2 bases, and 15 bases lay in between. The CDR3 covers 15 residues. This chain's CDR3 is CSARGAGGTTYEQYF. The DNA of the CDR3 is TGCAGTGCTAGAGGGGCGGGCGGCACAACCTACGAGCAGTACTTC.

The CDR3 is CAIQQGGSGELFF. Written as DNA, the CDR3 is TGTGCCATCCAACAGGGAGGGTCCGGGGAGCTGTTTTTT. The rearrangement joins TRBV6-6 to TRBJ2-2; a weak D match, TRBD2 (7 bases). V was shortened by 10 bases and J by 6 bases, with 15 bases between the two germline ends. Germline assignment: CDR1 MNHNY and CDR2 SVGAGI (reference sequence). The length of the CDR3 is 13 residues.

This clonotype turned up a few times. The chain is built from TRBV19 and TRBJ1-5, with D maybe TRBD1 (6 bases). This CDR3 has 15 amino acids. The V end was cut by 5 bases, the J end by 3 bases, with 14 bases between. Per germline, CDR1 LNHDA and CDR2 SQIVND (reference sequence). CDR3 DNA: TGTGCCAGTAGTTTTTCCGGGACAAACAATCAGCCCCAGCATTTT. Encoded protein: CASSFSGTNNQPQHF.

This clonotype occurred many times. The chain combines TRBV7-2 with TRBJ2-7; D is possibly TRBD2 (5 bases). CDR3 length: 16 residues. Trimming took 4 bases from V and 5 from J, leaving 21 bases between them. Germline V lookup: CDR1 SGHTA, CDR2 FQGNSA. Written as DNA, the CDR3 is TGTGCCAGCAGCTCATCGGTGGGGAGATCAAATCACGAGCAGTACTTC. Encoded protein: CASSSSVGRSNHEQYF. The full variable domain, its missing parts supplied by reference TRBV7-2 and TRBJ2-7, is GAGVSQSPSNKVTEKGKDVELRCDPISGHTALYWYRQSLGQGLEFLIYFQGNSAPDKSGLPSDRFSAERTGGSVSTLTIQRTQQEDSAVYLCASSSSVGRSNHEQYFGPGTRLTVT.

The chain joins TRBV5-6 to TRBJ2-3; TRBD1 agrees at 7 bases. This CDR3 is 15 amino acids long. CDR1 is SGHDT, CDR2 YYEEEE, per germline. V shed 2 bases, J shed 8 bases, and the junction held 11 bases outside the gene matches. CDR3 sequence (DNA): TGTGCCAGCAGCTTAGGTCTGGGACAGTCGGGTACGCAGTATTTT. Amino acid sequence: CASSLGLGQSGTQYF.

The V gene is TRBV12-3 or TRBV12-4, the J gene TRBJ1-5, with a tentative D call TRBD1 (5 bases). V was trimmed by 6 bases and J by 6 bases, leaving 15 bases between them. This CDR3 has 14 residues. The CDR3 DNA follows: TGTGCCAGCAGCCCTAGGCAGGGAATTCAGCCCCAGCATTTT. Translating gives CASSPRQGIQPQHF.

Concerning this clonotype itself: Since a much larger clone is just one base distant, this may be a read error. This chain connects TRBV4-1 to TRBJ1-5; TRBD1 aligns across 9 bases. Germline lookup yields CDR1 MGHRA and CDR2 YSYEKL. The CDR3 spans 16 residues. The CDR3 nucleotides are TGCGCCAACAGCCAAGGACAGGGGAGTAGCAATCAGCCCCAGCATTTT. This translates into CANSQGQGSSNQPQHF.

This clonotype appeared a few times. The V call is TRBV10-3, the J call TRBJ2-3, with D unclear. This CDR3 region has 12 residues. The germline V gene encodes CDR1 ENHRY and CDR2 SYGVKD. V was clipped by 10 bases and J by 4 bases, with 12 bases between them. The CDR3 DNA is TGTGCCACCGCCGGGTCGGCAGATACGCAGTATTTT. This translates into CATAGSADTQYF.

CDR3 residues: CASSPGQGRQVTQYF. CDR3 nucleotides: TGTGCCAGCAGTCCCGGACAGGGGCGACAGGTTACGCAGTATTTT. The chain joins TRBV27 to TRBJ2-3, with TRBD1 matching over 9 bases. The CDR3 has 15 residues. Germline V gene data show CDR1 as MNHEY and CDR2 as SMNVEV (reference sequence). Trimming removed 5 bases from V and 8 bases from J; junction bases left unmatched: 11.

Ten or more counts support this clonotype. The chain links TRBV6-6 to TRBJ1-1; D unresolved. V lost 2 bases and J lost 0, with 4 bases in between. Looked up from germline, CDR1 is MNHNY and CDR2 is SVGAGI (reference sequence). This CDR3 has 13 residues. This CDR3 is CASSYDMNTEAFF. The CDR3 DNA reads TGTGCCAGCAGTTACGATATGAACACTGAAGCTTTCTTT.

This chain uses TRBV30 with TRBJ1-4; 7 positions agree with TRBD1. The V gene end was trimmed by 0 bases and the J gene end by 5 bases; junction bases not matched to a gene: 6. CDR3 length equals 15 residues. The germline V gene encodes CDR1 GTSNPN and CDR2 SVGIG (reference sequence). CDR3 amino acids: CAWSVPRDRNEKLFF. The CDR3 DNA reads as TGTGCCTGGAGTGTACCCCGGGACAGAAATGAAAAACTGTTTTTT.

This clonotype came up a few times. The genes are TRBV6-5 and TRBJ1-1; D is unclear. The CDR3 contains 14 residues. Germline V lookup: CDR1 MNHEY, CDR2 SVGAGI. The V end lost 0 bases, the J end lost 0 bases, and 5 bases lay between the germline ends. The CDR3 bases are TGTGCCAGCAGTTACTCGGAGTTGAACACTGAAGCTTTCTTT. It yields the protein CASSYSELNTEAFF.

The V and J genes are TRBV7-9 and TRBJ1-1; no definite D call. This CDR3 is 11 amino acids long. Germline V CDR1 and CDR2: SEHNR, FQNEAQ (reference sequence). Trimming took off 5 bases at V and 6 bases at J, with 7 bases between the two ends. The CDR3 region is CASSPMAEAFF. CDR3 DNA sequence: TGTGCCAGCAGCCCGATGGCTGAAGCTTTCTTT.

This chain links TRBV6-5 with TRBJ1-2, with 8 bases fitting TRBD1. V shed 6 bases and J 4 bases; nucleotides not matched to a gene: 10. The CDR3 has 15 residues. Germline lookup yields CDR1 MNHEY and CDR2 SVGAGI. The CDR3 is CASRNRGGRIYGYTF. CDR3 nucleotides: TGTGCCAGCAGGAACAGGGGGGGGCGGATCTATGGCTACACCTTC.

This clonotype was recorded a few times. V usage is TRBV7-8 and J usage is TRBJ1-2, with a possible D match to TRBD1 (5 bases). The germline gives CDR1 SGHVS, CDR2 FQNEAQ. Trimming cost V 5 bases and J 4 bases, with 14 bases left between them. This CDR3 contains 14 residues. The CDR3: CASSPSSTVYGYTF. The DNA of the CDR3 is TGTGCCAGCAGCCCGAGTTCGACAGTCTATGGCTACACCTTC.

V and J are TRBV25-1 and TRBJ2-5; 9 nucleotides align to TRBD2. After removal of 7 bases from V and 13 bases from J, the junction contained 16 bases not matched to a gene. The CDR3 is made up of 14 amino acids. Germline CDR1 and CDR2: MGHDK and SYGVNS. The CDR3 protein is CASTSQREALGTYF. CDR3 nucleotides: TGTGCCAGCACGTCTCAGCGGGAGGCCCTCGGGACGTACTTC.

This chain joins TRBV12-3 or TRBV12-4 and TRBJ1-2; the D gene is possibly TRBD1 (6 bases). CDR3 length equals 17 residues. V was shortened by 5 bases and J by 3 bases, with 22 bases between the two germline ends. CDR3 nucleotide sequence: TGTGCCAGCAGTCCGACGCGGATATTTCAGGGGTACTATGGCTACACCTTC. Translating gives CASSPTRIFQGYYGYTF.

This clonotype has more than one count but fewer than ten. The chain employs TRBV3-1 and TRBJ2-3, with D unclear. Germline CDR1 is LGHDT and CDR2 is YNNKEL (reference sequence). Trimming took 1 base from V and 6 from J, leaving 14 bases between them. CDR3 length: 15 residues. CDR3 nucleotide sequence: TGTGCCAGCAGCCAAGTGGTCAGTGTCGGGGATACGCAGTATTTT. Translating it yields CASSQVVSVGDTQYF.